One sample yielded the 25 T cell receptor beta chains listed below, sequenced in a study of T-cell reconstitution after alpha-beta-depleted transplantation in children. General study points: T-cell counts and diversity were attributed mostly to newly produced T cells one year after transplant.

For these receptors, no antigen is known. It was with unique molecular identifiers that the TCRbeta library was prepared. A single record per CDR3 protein comes from TCRdb applying MiXCR to the PCR reads. In the table there are around 270,000 distinct CDR3 sequences, roughly 8.2% of which are singletons. The sample here was peripheral blood, taken 360 days after TCRalphabeta/CD19-depleted stem cell transplant. The receptors derive from a female patient aged 2-15 years who had a stem cell transplant for Fanconi anemia, so the T cells may come from the graft donor.

At least ten counts were recorded for this clonotype. The chain employs TRBV20-1 and TRBJ2-2, with 11 bases identical to TRBD1. CDR3 length: 14 residues. In germline, CDR1 is DFQATT, CDR2 SNEGSKA (reference sequence). J lost 5 bases, V lost 4 bases, and 3 bases had no gene match. The CDR3 DNA reads TGCAGTGCTACGGACAGGGGGCATACCGGGGAGCTGTTTTTT. It codes for CSATDRGHTGELFF.

The chain uses TRBV11-2 and TRBJ2-7; a weak D match, TRBD1 (5 bases). This CDR3 comprises 15 residues. Germline-derived CDR1 and CDR2 are SGHAT and FQNNGV. Trimming took off 5 bases at V and 2 bases at J, with 16 bases between the two ends. The chain's CDR3 is CASSPDWGTTYEQYF. The CDR3 DNA sequence: TGTGCCAGCAGCCCGGATTGGGGCACGACCTACGAGCAGTACTTC.

J is TRBJ1-6 and V is TRBV5-1; D ambiguous. V was pared by 0 bases and J by 8 bases, with 6 bases between. This CDR3 region has 13 residues. Germline V CDR1 and CDR2: SGHRS, YFSETQ. In DNA, the CDR3 is TGCGCCAGCAGCTTGGCCCAGGATTCACCCCTCCACTTT. As protein: CASSLAQDSPLHF.

Ten or more counts support this clonotype. V is TRBV15 and J is TRBJ2-1; 7 positions match TRBD1. The CDR3 loop spans 16 amino acids. Trimming at V came to 2 bases and at J to 6 bases, leaving 10 bases not matched to a gene. Germline assignment: CDR1 LNHNV and CDR2 YYDKDF (reference sequence). The CDR3 region has the DNA TGTGCCACCAGCAGAATACACAGGGGTTTAGGCAATGAGCAGTTCTTC. The encoded protein is CATSRIHRGLGNEQFF.

The rearrangement uses TRBV6-5 and TRBJ2-2, with D uncertain. Germline V gene data show CDR1 as MNHEY and CDR2 as SVGAGI. V was trimmed by 2 bases and J by 1 base, leaving 11 bases between them. This CDR3 comprises 16 residues. The DNA for the CDR3 is TGTGCCAGCAGTTACAACTCCCCCAGGAACACCGGGGAGCTGTTTTTT. Amino acid sequence: CASSYNSPRNTGELFF.

Many counts were recorded for this clonotype. V gene TRBV7-9 combines with J gene TRBJ2-5, with D possibly matching TRBD1 (5 bases). Germline V CDR1 and CDR2: SEHNR, FQNEAQ (reference sequence). Trimming cost V 5 bases and J 1 base, with 11 bases left between them. The CDR3 covers 14 residues. The CDR3 nucleotides are TGTGCCAGCAGCCCCGACAGATCCCAAGAGACCCAGTACTTC. Translation gives CASSPDRSQETQYF.

The J gene is TRBJ2-5, the V gene TRBV5-1; TRBD1 matches 8 bases. Germline assignment: CDR1 SGHRS and CDR2 YFSETQ. The CDR3 has 16 residues. V lost 0 bases to trimming and J lost 5 bases; unmatched junction nucleotides: 9. This CDR3 is CASSLARGQGEETQYF. CDR3 sequence (DNA): TGCGCCAGCAGCTTGGCCAGGGGGCAGGGGGAGGAGACCCAGTACTTC.

The chain carries TRBV20-1 and TRBJ2-5, with 8 bases fitting TRBD2. J gave up 2 bases and V 5 bases, and 7 bases lay outside the gene matches. Germline-derived CDR1 and CDR2 are DFQATT and SNEGSKA (reference sequence). This CDR3 contains 14 residues. CDR3 region: CSASYRGGQETQYF. CDR3 bases: TGCAGTGCTTCATACCGGGGGGGGCAAGAGACCCAGTACTTC.

This clonotype was seen many times. The genes are TRBV24-1 and TRBJ2-2, with D possibly matching TRBD1 (5 bases). V lost 1 base to trimming and J lost 5 bases, with 10 bases between them. The CDR3 has 15 residues. Germline-derived CDR1 and CDR2 are KGHDR and SFDVKD. In DNA form, the CDR3 reads TGTGCCACCAGTGATTTAAGGGGCGCAACCGGGGAGCTGTTTTTT. It specifies CATSDLRGATGELFF.

This clonotype was recorded at least ten times. This chain connects TRBV20-1 to TRBJ2-5; TRBD2 might be the D (5 bases). CDR1 is DFQATT, CDR2 SNEGSKA, per germline (reference sequence). V lost 3 bases to trimming and J lost 2 bases, with 7 bases between them. This CDR3 comprises 12 residues. CDR3 DNA: TGCAGTGCTAGCGGGAATCAAGAGACCCAGTACTTC. It is translated as CSASGNQETQYF.

Ten or more counts support this clonotype. The CDR3 loop reads CASSHGLAPYEQYF. The CDR3 nucleotides read TGTGCCAGCAGCCACGGACTAGCGCCCTACGAGCAGTACTTC. The chain combines TRBV3-1 with TRBJ2-7, with TRBD2 identical over 9 bases. V shed 3 bases, J shed 2 bases, and the junction held 2 bases outside the gene matches. The CDR3 has 14 amino acids. Germline assignment: CDR1 LGHDT and CDR2 YNNKEL (reference sequence).

This rearrangement joins TRBV12-5 to TRBJ2-3; TRBD2 matches at 14 bases. Germline V gives CDR1 LGHNT, CDR2 FRNRAP. The CDR3 covers 18 residues. Trimming at V came to 3 bases and at J to 2 bases, leaving 7 bases not matched to a gene. This CDR3 reads CASGFSGLAGGPTDTQYF. In DNA form, the CDR3 reads TGTGCTAGTGGTTTTTCCGGACTAGCGGGGGGACCCACAGATACGCAGTATTTT. The entire variable domain, with the rest obtained from reference TRBV12-5 and TRBJ2-3, is as follows: DARVTQTPRHKVTEMGQEVTMRCQPILGHNTVFWYRQTMMQGLELLAYFRNRAPLDDSGMPKDRFSAEMPDATLATLKIQPSEPRDSAVYFCASGFSGLAGGPTDTQYFGPGTRLTVL.

In its sample, this clonotype was seen once. The genes are TRBV6-2 or TRBV6-3 and TRBJ1-2; no definite D call. Between the trimmed V and J ends, which lost 7 bases and 7 bases, there was a span of 16 bases. The V gene's germline CDR1 is MNHEY and CDR2 SVGEGT. The CDR3 has 13 amino acids. The CDR3 sequence: CASIMGPRGGYTF. CDR3 nucleotides: TGTGCCAGCATTATGGGCCCACGGGGTGGCTACACCTTC.

This clonotype has at least ten counts. The rearrangement joins TRBV7-2 to TRBJ2-4, with D unresolved. Germline V gene lookup returns CDR1 SGHTA and CDR2 FQGNSA. The CDR3 runs 13 residues. Trimming stripped 4 bases from V and 12 bases from J, with 16 bases between. As DNA, the CDR3 is TGTGCCAGCAGCTACGACCCTATGGGCGCTCAGTACTTC. It codes for CASSYDPMGAQYF.

This clonotype was observed at least ten times. The DNA of the CDR3 is TGTGCCAGCAGCTTAACACCGGGGGGTAACACTGAAGCTTTCTTT. Residues: CASSLTPGGNTEAFF. The chain has TRBV7-3 and TRBJ1-1; D is possibly TRBD1 (5 bases). The CDR3 spans 15 residues. CDR1 is SGHTA, CDR2 FQGTGA, per germline. V lost 0 bases and J lost 2, with 10 bases in between.

This clonotype occurred many times. The rearrangement uses TRBV20-1 and TRBJ2-5, with D hard to call. V lost 3 bases and J 3 bases, leaving 11 bases between the germline ends. Germline loops: CDR1 DFQATT, CDR2 SNEGSKA (reference sequence). This CDR3 comprises 13 residues. In DNA, the CDR3 is TGCAGTGCTAGTCGGAGCTTAGAAGAGACCCAGTACTTC. The encoded protein is CSASRSLEETQYF.

This clonotype was seen many times. The genes are TRBV9 and TRBJ2-3, with 7 positions matching TRBD1. This CDR3 has 15 amino acids. CDR1 is SGDLS and CDR2 is YYNGEE in the germline V gene. V dropped 4 bases and J dropped 0; count of bases not matched to a gene: 5. The CDR3 spells CASSTGTASTDTQYF. The CDR3, as DNA: TGTGCCAGCAGCACGGGGACAGCTAGCACAGATACGCAGTATTTT.

This clonotype was picked up a small number of times. J is TRBJ1-2 and V is TRBV18; 7 positions match TRBD1. V lost 5 bases to trimming and J lost 0 bases; unmatched junction nucleotides: 6. The CDR3 has 15 amino acids. Per the germline V gene, CDR1 is KGHSH and CDR2 is LQKENI. The CDR3 nucleotides read TGTGCCAGCTCATCGACAGGGTCAGCTAACTATGGCTACACCTTC. It specifies CASSSTGSANYGYTF.

The J gene is TRBJ2-1, the V gene TRBV19, with no clear D. The V end lost 2 bases, the J end lost 6 bases, and 2 bases lay between the germline ends. The CDR3 covers 11 residues. The V gene's germline CDR1 is LNHDA and CDR2 SQIVND (reference sequence). CDR3 sequence (DNA): TGTGCCAGTAGTATAATCAATGAGCAGTTCTTC. Translated: CASSIINEQFF.

Ten or more counts support this clonotype. The chain joins TRBV12-3 or TRBV12-4 to TRBJ2-5, with D possibly being TRBD1 or TRBD2 (6 bases each). V lost 7 bases, J lost 3 bases, and 15 bases lay in between. The CDR3 runs 14 residues. For the CDR3, the DNA is TGTGCCAGCACCCTAGGGGGGAACAAAGAGACCCAGTACTTC. Protein sequence: CASTLGGNKETQYF.

This clonotype was counted ten times or more. V usage is TRBV6-2 or TRBV6-3 and J usage is TRBJ2-5; a possible D gene is TRBD1 (5 bases). From germline, CDR1 is MNHEY and CDR2 SVGEGT. V lost 4 bases and J lost 0, with 9 bases in between. There are 14 residues in the CDR3. The DNA for the CDR3 is TGTGCCAGCAGTTTGGCGACAGACCAAGAGACCCAGTACTTC. This translates into CASSLATDQETQYF.

This clonotype was seen at least ten times. The V and J genes are TRBV27 and TRBJ2-2; D unclear. The CDR3 spans 15 residues. Trimming left V 1 base short and J 1 base short, with 7 bases between. CDR1 is MNHEY and CDR2 is SMNVEV in the germline V gene (reference sequence). CDR3 residues: CASSLWGMNTGELFF. The CDR3 DNA sequence: TGTGCCAGCAGTTTATGGGGTATGAACACCGGGGAGCTGTTTTTT.

This clonotype turned up a few times. This rearrangement joins TRBV20-1 to TRBJ1-5; 7 positions match TRBD1. This CDR3 comprises 15 residues. The V gene's germline CDR1 is DFQATT and CDR2 SNEGSKA (reference sequence). With V trimmed by 2 bases and J by 0 bases, 4 bases remained unmatched. Written as DNA, the CDR3 is TGCAGTGCTAGACGGGACAGATATAGCAATCAGCCCCAGCATTTT. Its protein is CSARRDRYSNQPQHF.

This clonotype was seen repeatedly, ten times or more. This chain links TRBV10-2 with TRBJ2-7; D ambiguous. Germline assignment: CDR1 WSHSY and CDR2 SAAADI. There are 14 residues in the CDR3. Trimming pared 7 bases from V and 1 base from J, leaving 14 bases between. CDR3 protein: CASKGSRGSYEQYF. The CDR3 nucleotides are TGCGCCAGCAAGGGTAGCCGTGGTTCCTACGAGCAGTACTTC.

This clonotype has at least ten counts. This rearrangement joins TRBV11-2 to TRBJ1-1; D is ambiguous. The germline gives CDR1 SGHAT, CDR2 FQNNGV. CDR3 length: 11 residues. V lost 5 bases and J lost 5, with 6 bases in between. The CDR3 DNA is TGTGCCAGCAGCATTGGGACTGAAGCTTTCTTT. The encoded protein is CASSIGTEAFF.